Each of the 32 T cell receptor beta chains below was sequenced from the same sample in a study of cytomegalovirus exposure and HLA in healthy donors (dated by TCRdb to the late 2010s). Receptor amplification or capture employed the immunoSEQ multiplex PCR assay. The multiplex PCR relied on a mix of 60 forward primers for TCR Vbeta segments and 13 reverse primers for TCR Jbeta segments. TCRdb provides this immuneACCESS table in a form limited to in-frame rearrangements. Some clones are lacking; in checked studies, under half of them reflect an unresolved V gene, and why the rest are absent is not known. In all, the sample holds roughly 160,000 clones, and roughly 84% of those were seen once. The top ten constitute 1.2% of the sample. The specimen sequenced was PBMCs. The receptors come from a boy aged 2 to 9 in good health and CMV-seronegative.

The CDR3 coding sequence is TGTGCCAGCAGCGTACACCCCGGAGACAGGGGAGAGACCCAGTACTTC. This translates into CASSVHPGDRGETQYF. The V gene is TRBV9, the J gene TRBJ2-5; TRBD1 matches at 8 bases. The V segment lost 1 base and the J segment 4 bases; nucleotides outside the gene matches: 9. Germline V CDR1 and CDR2: SGDLS, YYNGEE. This CDR3 contains 16 residues.

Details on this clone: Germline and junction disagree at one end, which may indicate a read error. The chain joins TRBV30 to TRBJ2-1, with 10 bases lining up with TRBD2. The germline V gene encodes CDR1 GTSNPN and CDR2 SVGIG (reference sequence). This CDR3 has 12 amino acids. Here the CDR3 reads CAGSGRANGQFF. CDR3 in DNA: TGTGCCGGGAGCGGGAGGGCCAATGGGCAGTTCTTC.

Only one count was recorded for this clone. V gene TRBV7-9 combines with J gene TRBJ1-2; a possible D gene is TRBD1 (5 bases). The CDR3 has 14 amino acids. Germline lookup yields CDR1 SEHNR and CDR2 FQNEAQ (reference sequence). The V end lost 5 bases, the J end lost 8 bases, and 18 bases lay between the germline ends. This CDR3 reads CASSKQDHPPGYTF. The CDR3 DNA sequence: TGTGCCAGCAGCAAACAGGATCACCCTCCAGGCTACACCTTC. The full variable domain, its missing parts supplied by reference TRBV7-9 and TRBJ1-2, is DTGVSQNPRHKITKRGQNVTFRCDPISEHNRLYWYRQTLGQGPEFLTYFQNEAQLEKSRLLSDRFSAERPKGSFSTLEIQRTEQGDSAMYLCASSKQDHPPGYTFGSGTRLTVV.

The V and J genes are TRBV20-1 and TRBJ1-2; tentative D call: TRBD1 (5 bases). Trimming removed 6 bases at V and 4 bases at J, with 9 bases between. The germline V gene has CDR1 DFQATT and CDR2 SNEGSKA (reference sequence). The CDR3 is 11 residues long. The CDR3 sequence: CSAPGFYGYTF. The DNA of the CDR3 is TGCAGTGCCCCAGGGTTCTATGGCTACACCTTC.

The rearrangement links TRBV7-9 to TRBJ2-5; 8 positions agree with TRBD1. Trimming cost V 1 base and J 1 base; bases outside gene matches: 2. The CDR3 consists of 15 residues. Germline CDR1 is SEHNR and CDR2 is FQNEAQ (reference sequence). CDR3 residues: CASSLDGQGQETQYF. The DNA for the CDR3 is TGTGCCAGCAGCTTAGATGGACAGGGCCAAGAGACCCAGTACTTC.

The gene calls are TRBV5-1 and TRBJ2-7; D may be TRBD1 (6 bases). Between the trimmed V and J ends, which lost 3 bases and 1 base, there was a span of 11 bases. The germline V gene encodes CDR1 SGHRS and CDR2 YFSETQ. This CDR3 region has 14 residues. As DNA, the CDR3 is TGCGCCAGCAGCTACGGGACACCTTCCTACGAGCAGTACTTC. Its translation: CASSYGTPSYEQYF.

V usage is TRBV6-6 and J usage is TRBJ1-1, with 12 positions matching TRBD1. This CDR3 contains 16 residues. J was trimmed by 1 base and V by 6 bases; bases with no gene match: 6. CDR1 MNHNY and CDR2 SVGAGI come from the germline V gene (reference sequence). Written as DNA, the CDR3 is TGTGCCAGCAGACCGGGACAGGGGGCAAGGAACACTGAAGCTTTCTTT. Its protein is CASRPGQGARNTEAFF.

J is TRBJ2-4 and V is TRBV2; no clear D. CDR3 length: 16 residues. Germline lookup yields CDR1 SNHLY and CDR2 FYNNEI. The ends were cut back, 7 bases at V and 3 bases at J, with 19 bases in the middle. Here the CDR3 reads CASIRAAGSDKNIQYF. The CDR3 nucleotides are TGTGCCAGCATCCGCGCGGCCGGTTCCGACAAAAACATTCAGTACTTC.

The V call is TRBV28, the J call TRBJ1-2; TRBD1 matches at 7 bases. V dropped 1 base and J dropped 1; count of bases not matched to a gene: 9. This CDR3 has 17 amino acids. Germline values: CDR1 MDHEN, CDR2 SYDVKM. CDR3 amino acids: CASSLYDRTGNNYGYTF. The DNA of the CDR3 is TGTGCCAGCAGTTTATATGATAGGACAGGAAATAACTATGGCTACACCTTC.

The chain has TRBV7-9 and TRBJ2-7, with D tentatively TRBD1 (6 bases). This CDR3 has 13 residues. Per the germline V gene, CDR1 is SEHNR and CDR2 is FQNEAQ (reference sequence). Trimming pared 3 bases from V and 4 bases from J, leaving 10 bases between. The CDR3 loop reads CASSFGQLYEQYF. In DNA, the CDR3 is TGTGCCAGCAGCTTCGGACAGCTTTACGAGCAGTACTTC.

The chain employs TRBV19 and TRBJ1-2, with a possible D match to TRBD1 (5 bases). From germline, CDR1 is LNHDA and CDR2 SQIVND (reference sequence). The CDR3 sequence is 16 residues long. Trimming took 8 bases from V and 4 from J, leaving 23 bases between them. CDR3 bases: TGTGCCAGTGGAAGCAGGCCCGGGGGTCCTTCCTATGGCTACACCTTC. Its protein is CASGSRPGGPSYGYTF.

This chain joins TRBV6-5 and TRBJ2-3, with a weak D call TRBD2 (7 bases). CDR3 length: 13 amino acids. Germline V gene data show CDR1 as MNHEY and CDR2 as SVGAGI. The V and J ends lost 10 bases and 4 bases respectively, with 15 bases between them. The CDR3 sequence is CANRAGAPDTQYF. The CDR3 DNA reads TGTGCCAATAGGGCGGGGGCCCCAGATACGCAGTATTTT.

CDR3 protein: CASSQLGTSGYNEQFF. In DNA, the CDR3 is TGCGCCAGCAGCCAACTCGGGACTAGCGGTTACAATGAGCAGTTCTTC. The V and J genes are TRBV4-3 and TRBJ2-1; 11 bases align to TRBD2. The CDR3 has 16 amino acids. Germline CDR1 LGHNA, CDR2 YSLEER. Trimming at V came to 2 bases and at J to 4 bases, leaving 4 bases not matched to a gene.

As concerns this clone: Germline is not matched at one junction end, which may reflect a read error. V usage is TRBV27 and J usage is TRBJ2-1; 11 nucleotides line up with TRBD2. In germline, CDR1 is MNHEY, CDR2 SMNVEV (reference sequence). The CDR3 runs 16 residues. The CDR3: CASSRVLAGGYNGQFF. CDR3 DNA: TGTGCCAGCAGCCGCGTCCTAGCGGGAGGTTACAATGGGCAGTTCTTC.

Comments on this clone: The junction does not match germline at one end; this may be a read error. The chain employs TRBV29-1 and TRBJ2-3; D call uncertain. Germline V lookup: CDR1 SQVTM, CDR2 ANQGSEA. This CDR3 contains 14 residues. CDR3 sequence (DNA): TGCAGCGTTGAACTATCTATTAGCACATATACGCAGTATTTT. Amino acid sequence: CSVELSISTYTQYF.

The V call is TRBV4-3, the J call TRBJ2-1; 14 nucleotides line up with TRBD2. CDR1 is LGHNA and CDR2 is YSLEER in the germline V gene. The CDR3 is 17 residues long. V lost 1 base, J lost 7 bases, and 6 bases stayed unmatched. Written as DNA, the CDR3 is TGCGCCAGCAGCCAAGTCACGGGGACTAGCGGGAGAAATGAGCAGTTCTTC. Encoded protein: CASSQVTGTSGRNEQFF.

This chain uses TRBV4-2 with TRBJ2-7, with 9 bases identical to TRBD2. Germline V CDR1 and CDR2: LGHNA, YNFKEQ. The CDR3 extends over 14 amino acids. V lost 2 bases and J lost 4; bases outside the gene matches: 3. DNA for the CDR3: TGTGCCAGCAGCCAACGACTAGCGGATTACGAGCAGTACTTC. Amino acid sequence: CASSQRLADYEQYF.

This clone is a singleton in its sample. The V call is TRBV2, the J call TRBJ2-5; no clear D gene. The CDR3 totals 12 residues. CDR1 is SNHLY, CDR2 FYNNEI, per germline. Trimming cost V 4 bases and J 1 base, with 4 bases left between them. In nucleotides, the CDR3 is TGTGCCAGCAGTGTATCCCAAGAGACCCAGTACTTC. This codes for CASSVSQETQYF.

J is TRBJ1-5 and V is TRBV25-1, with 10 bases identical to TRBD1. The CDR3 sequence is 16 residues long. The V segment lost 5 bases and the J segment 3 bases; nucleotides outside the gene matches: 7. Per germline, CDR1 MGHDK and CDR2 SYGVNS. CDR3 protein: CASSSGTGATNQPQHF. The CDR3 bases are TGTGCCAGCAGTTCCGGGACAGGGGCCACCAATCAGCCCCAGCATTTT.

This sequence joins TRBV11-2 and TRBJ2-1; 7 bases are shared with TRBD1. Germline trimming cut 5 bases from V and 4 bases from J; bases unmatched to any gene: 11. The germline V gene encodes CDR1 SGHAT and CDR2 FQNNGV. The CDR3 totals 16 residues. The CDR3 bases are TGTGCCAGCAGCCTCGGGGACAGCCGGTTATACAATGAGCAGTTCTTC. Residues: CASSLGDSRLYNEQFF.

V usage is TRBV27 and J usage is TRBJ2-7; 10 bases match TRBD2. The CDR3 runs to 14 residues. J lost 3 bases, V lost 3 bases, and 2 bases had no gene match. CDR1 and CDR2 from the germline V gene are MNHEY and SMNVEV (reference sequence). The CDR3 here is CASSFQREGYEQYF. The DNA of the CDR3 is TGTGCCAGCAGTTTCCAGCGGGAGGGCTACGAGCAGTACTTC.

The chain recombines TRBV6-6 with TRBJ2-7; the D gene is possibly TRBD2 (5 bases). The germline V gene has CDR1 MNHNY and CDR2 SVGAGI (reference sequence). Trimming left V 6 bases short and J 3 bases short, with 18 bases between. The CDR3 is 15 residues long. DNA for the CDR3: TGTGCCAGCAGCTCTCCCCCGGACTCCATCTACGAGCAGTACTTC. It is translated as CASSSPPDSIYEQYF.

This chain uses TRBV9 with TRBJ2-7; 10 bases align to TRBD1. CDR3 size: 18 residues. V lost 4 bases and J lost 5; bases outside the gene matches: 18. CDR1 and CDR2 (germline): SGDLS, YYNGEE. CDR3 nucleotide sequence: TGTGCCAGCAGCTCACATGAGGGACAGGGGTTAGTTGCCCACGAGCAGTACGTC. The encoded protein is CASSSHEGQGLVAHEQYV.

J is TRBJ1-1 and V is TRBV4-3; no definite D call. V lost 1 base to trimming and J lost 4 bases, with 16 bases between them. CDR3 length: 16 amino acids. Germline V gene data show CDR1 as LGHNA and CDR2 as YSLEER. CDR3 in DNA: TGCGCCAGCAGCCAAGGATCGCCGTTTAGGAGCACTGAAGCTTTCTTT. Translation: CASSQGSPFRSTEAFF.

Here the CDR3 reads CASSYSSRGYGYTF. In DNA, the CDR3 is TGTGCCAGCAGTTACTCGAGCCGGGGGTATGGCTACACCTTC. This chain uses TRBV6-5 with TRBJ1-2, with D possibly matching TRBD1 (5 bases). V was cut by 0 bases and J by 5 bases, with 10 bases left in between. CDR3 size: 14 residues. CDR1 is MNHEY and CDR2 is SVGAGI in the germline V gene.

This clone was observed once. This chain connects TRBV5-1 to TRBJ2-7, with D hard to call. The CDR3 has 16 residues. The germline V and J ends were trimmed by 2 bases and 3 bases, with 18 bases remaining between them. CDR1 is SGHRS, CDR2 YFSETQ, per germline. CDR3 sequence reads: CASSLGPVGSRYEQYF. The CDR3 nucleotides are TGCGCCAGCAGCTTAGGTCCGGTGGGCTCTCGCTACGAGCAGTACTTC.

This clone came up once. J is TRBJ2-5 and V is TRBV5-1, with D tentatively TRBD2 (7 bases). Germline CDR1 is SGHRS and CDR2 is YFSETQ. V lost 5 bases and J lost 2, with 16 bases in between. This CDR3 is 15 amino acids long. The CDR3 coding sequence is TGCGCCAGCAGACTTCCGGGGGGCATGCAAGAGACCCAGTACTTC. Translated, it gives CASRLPGGMQETQYF.

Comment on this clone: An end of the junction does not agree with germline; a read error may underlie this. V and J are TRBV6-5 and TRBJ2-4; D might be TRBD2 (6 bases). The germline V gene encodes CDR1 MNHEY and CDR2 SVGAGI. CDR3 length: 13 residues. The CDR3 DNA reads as TGTACCAGCAGTCACGGGACTCCCGGCATTCAGTACTTC. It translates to CTSSHGTPGIQYF.

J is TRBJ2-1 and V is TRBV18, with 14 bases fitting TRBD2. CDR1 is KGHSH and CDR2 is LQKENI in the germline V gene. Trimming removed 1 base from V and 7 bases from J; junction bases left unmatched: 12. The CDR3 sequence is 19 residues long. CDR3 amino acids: CASSPRSAGTSGGLNEQFF. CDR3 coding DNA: TGTGCCAGCTCACCACGGTCTGCCGGGACTAGCGGGGGCCTGAATGAGCAGTTCTTC.

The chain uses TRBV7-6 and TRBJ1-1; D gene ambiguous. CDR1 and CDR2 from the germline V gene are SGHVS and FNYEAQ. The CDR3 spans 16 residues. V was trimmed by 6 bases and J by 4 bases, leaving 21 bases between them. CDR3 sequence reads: CASSPPPGGAGTEAFF. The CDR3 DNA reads TGTGCCAGCAGTCCTCCGCCTGGAGGAGCGGGCACTGAAGCTTTCTTT. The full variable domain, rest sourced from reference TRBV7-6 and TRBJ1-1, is GAGVSQSPRYKVTKRGQDVALRCDPISGHVSLYWYRQALGQGPEFLTYFNYEAQQDKSGLPNDRFSAERPEGSISTLTIQRTEQRDSAMYRCASSPPPGGAGTEAFFGQGTRLTVV.

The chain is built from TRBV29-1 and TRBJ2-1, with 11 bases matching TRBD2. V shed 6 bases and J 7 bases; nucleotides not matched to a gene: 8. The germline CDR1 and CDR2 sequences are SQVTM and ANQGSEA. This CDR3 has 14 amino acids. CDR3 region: CSVGSSGRFNEQFF. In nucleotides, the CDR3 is TGCAGCGTGGGGTCTAGCGGGAGGTTTAATGAGCAGTTCTTC.

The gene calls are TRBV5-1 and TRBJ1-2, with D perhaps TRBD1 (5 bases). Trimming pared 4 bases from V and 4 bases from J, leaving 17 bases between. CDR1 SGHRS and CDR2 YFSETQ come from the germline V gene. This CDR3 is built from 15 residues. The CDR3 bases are TGCGCCAGCAGCCTGGAGGGCTTAAGGGGCTATGGCTACACCTTC. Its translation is CASSLEGLRGYGYTF.